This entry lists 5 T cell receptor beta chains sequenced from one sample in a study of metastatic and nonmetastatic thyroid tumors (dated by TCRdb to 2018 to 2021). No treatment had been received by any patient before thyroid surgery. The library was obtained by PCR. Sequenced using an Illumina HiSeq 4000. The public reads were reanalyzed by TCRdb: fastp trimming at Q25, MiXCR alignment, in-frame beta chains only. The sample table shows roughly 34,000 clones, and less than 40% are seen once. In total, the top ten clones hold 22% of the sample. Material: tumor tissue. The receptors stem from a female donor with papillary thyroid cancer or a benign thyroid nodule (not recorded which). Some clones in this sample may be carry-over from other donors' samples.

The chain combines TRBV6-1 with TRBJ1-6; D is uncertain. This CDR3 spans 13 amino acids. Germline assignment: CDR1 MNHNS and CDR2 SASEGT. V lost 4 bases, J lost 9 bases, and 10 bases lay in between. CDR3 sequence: CASSGWEVSPLHF. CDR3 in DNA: TGTGCCAGCAGTGGGTGGGAGGTTTCACCCCTCCACTTT.

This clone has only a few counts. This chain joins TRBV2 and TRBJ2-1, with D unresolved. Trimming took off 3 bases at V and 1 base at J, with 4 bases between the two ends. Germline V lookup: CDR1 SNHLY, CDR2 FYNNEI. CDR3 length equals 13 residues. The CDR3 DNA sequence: TGTGCCAGCAGTGAGGAATCCTACAATGAGCAGTTCTTC. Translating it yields CASSEESYNEQFF.

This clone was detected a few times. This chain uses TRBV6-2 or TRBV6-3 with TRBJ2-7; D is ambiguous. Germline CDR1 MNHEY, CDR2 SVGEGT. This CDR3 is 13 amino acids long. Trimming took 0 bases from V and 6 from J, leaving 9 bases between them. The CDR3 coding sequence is TGTGCCAGCAGTTACTCCCGGATTTTCGAGCAGTACTTC. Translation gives CASSYSRIFEQYF.

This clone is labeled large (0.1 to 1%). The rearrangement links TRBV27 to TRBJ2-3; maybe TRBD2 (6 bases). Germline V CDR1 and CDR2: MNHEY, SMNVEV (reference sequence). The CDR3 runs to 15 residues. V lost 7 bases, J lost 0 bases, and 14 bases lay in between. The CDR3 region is CASTQLATSTDTQYF. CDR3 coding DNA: TGTGCCAGCACCCAACTAGCAACAAGCACAGATACGCAGTATTTT.

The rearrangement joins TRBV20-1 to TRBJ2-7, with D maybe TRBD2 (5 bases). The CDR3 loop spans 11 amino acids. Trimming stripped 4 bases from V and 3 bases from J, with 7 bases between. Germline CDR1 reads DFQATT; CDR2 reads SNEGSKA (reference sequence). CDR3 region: CSATGNYEQYF. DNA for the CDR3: TGCAGTGCTACGGGGAACTACGAGCAGTACTTC.